A selection of T cell receptor beta chains follows, all from one sample in a study of cytomegalovirus exposure and HLA in healthy donors. Using immunoSEQ multiplex PCR, the repertoire was profiled, and TCRdb retains in-frame clones only, with some absent. The sample yields approximately 120,000 clones, 80% to 85% seen once. The sequencing sample was made of PBMCs. These TCRs come from a woman in her twenties or thirties in good health and CMV-seronegative. Each CDR3 is given with its conserved first and last residue. The D gene is left open where the match is weak. Clone size is given for some rows only: seen once, a few or many times, or a class if the clone is expanded.

CASSLSGNTIYF	TGTGCCAGTAGTCTCTCTGGAAACACCATATATTTT	-	TRBV7-9	TRBJ1-3	-
CASSQVQGVSYEQYF	TGTGCCAGCAGCCAAGTTCAGGGCGTCTCCTACGAGCAGTACTTC	-	TRBV14	TRBJ2-7	-
CASREIQGWNGYTF	TGCGCCAGCAGAGAAATACAGGGTTGGAATGGCTACACCTTC	-	TRBV10-2	TRBJ1-2	-
CASSVHSSGANVLTF	TGCGCCAGCAGTGTCCACAGCTCTGGGGCCAACGTCCTGACTTTC	-	TRBV6-5	TRBJ2-6	-
CSVATGGRTEAFF	TGCAGCGTAGCTACAGGGGGGAGGACTGAAGCTTTCTTT	TRBD1	TRBV29-1	TRBJ1-1	-
CAWSVPTLAFF	TGTGCCTGGAGTGTACCGACTTTGGCTTTCTTT	-	TRBV30	TRBJ1-1	-
CASSFSTVSNQPQHF	TGTGCCAGTAGTTTTTCGACAGTTAGCAATCAGCCCCAGCATTTT	-	TRBV19	TRBJ1-5	-
CASSTGGSGGSYEQYF	TGTGCCAGCAGCACCGGCGGTAGCGGGGGGTCCTACGAGCAGTACTTC	TRBD2	TRBV7-9	TRBJ2-7	-
CASSEPGIHIQYF	TGTGCCAGCAGTGAACCAGGGATCCACATTCAGTACTTC	-	TRBV6-1	TRBJ2-4	-
CASSSQLRLMNTEAFF	TGTGCCAGCAGTTCCCAATTGAGACTTATGAACACTGAAGCTTTCTTT	-	TRBV27	TRBJ1-1	few
CAWRRTGGNTEQYF	TGTGCCTGGAGAAGGACAGGGGGGAACACCGAGCAGTACTTC	TRBD1	TRBV30	TRBJ2-7	-
CASSSRTGKDYNEQFF	TGTGCCAGCAGCTCCCGGACAGGGAAAGACTACAATGAGCAGTTCTTC	TRBD1	TRBV7-9	TRBJ2-1	-
CATSRAGLADIAKNIQYF	TGTGCCACCAGCAGAGCGGGACTAGCGGATATAGCCAAAAACATTCAGTACTTC	TRBD2	TRBV15	TRBJ2-4	-
CATSRVGQGLNEQFF	TGTGCCACCAGCAGAGTTGGACAGGGGCTGAATGAGCAGTTCTTC	TRBD1	TRBV15	TRBJ2-1	-
CASSARRATNEKLFF	TGTGCCAGCAGTGCTCGACGGGCAACTAATGAAAAACTGTTTTTT	-	TRBV25-1	TRBJ1-4	-
CASSYSTGTVPYEQYF	TGCGCCAGCAGTTACTCAACCGGGACAGTCCCTTACGAGCAGTACTTC	TRBD1	TRBV5-1	TRBJ2-7	once
CASIGGQGLNTEAFF	TGTGCCAGTATCGGGGGACAGGGCTTGAACACTGAAGCTTTCTTT	TRBD1	TRBV19	TRBJ1-1	-
CASSLRVVTSGRREQFF	TGTGCCAGCAGCTTGCGGGTTGTTACTAGCGGGAGGAGGGAGCAGTTCTTC	TRBD2	TRBV7-8	TRBJ2-1	-